This T cell receptor beta chain was found in a study of T cell changes during pregnancy in multiple sclerosis. TCRdb's table, derived via immunoSEQ multiplex PCR, lists solely in-frame clones and lacks some. The table includes roughly 100,000 clones, approximately 90% detected once. The germline V gene has CDR1 SQVTM and CDR2 ANQGSEA. V was clipped by 1 base and J by 8 bases, with 20 bases between them. The length of the CDR3 is 15 residues. The sample consisted of peripheral blood, taken in the second trimester of pregnancy. The J gene is TRBJ1-2, the V gene TRBV29-1; a weak D match, TRBD1 (6 bases). This TCR was recovered from a female donor in good health, enrolled as a control in a pregnancy study. The CDR3 protein is CSVEVDRPNTGGYTF. The CDR3 DNA sequence: TGCAGCGTTGAAGTCGACAGACCTAACACAGGGGGCTACACCTTC. The entire variable domain, with the rest obtained from reference TRBV29-1 and TRBJ1-2, is as follows: SAVISQKPSRDICQRGTSLTIQCQVDSQVTMMFWYRQQPGQSLTLIATANQGSEATYESGFVIDKFPISRPNLTFSTLTVSNMSPEDSSIYLCSVEVDRPNTGGYTFGSGTRLTVV.